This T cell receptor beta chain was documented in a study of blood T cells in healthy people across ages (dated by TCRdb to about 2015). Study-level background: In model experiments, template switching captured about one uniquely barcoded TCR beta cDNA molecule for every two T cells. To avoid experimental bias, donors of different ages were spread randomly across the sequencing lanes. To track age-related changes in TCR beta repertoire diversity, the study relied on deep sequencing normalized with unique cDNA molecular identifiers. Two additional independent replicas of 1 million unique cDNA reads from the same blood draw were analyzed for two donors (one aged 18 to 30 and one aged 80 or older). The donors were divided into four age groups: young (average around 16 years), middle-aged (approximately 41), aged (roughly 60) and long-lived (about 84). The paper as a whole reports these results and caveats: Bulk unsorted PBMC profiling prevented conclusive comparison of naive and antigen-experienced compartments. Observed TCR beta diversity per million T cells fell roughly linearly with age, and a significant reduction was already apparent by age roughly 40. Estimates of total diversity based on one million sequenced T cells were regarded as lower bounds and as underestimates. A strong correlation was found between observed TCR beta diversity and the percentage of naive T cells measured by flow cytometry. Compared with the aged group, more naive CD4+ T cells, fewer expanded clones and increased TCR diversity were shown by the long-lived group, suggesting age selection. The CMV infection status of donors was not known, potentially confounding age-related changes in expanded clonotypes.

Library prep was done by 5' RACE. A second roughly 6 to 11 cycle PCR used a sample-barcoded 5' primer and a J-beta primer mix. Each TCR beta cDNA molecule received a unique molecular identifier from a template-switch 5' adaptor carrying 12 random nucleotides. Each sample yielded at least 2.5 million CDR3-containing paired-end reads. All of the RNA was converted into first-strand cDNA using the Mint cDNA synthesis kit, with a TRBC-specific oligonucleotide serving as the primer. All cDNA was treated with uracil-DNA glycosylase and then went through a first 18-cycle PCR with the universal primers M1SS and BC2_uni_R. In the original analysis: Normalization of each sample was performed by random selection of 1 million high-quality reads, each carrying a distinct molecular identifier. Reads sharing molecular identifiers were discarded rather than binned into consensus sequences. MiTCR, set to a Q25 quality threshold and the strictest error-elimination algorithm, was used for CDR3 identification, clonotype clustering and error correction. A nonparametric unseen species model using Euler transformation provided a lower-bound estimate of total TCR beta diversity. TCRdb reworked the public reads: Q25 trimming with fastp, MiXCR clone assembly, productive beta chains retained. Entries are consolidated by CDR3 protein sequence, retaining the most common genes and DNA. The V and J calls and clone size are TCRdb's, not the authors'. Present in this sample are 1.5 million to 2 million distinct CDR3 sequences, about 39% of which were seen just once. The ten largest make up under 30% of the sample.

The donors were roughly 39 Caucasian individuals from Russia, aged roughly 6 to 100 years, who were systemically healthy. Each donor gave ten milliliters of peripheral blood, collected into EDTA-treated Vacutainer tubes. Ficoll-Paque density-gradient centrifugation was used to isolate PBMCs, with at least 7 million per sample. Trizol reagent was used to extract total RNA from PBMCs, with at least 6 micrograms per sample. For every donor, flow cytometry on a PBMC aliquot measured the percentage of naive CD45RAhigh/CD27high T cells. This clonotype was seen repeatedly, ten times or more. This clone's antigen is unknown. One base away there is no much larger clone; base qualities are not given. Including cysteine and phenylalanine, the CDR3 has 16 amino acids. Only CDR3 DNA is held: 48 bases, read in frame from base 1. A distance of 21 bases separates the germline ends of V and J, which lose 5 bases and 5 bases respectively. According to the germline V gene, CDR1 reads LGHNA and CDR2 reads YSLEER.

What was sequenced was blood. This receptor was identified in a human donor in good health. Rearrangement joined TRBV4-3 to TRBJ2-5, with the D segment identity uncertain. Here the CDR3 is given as CASSTQPSSSFETQYF. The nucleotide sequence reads TGCGCCAGCAGCACCCAACCGAGTTCCAGTTTTGAGACCCAGTACTTC.